This record concerns one T cell receptor (beta chain) sequence. This sample is drawn from a study of CXCR3-negative and CXCR3-positive naive CD8 T cells. In germline, CDR1 is SGHRS, CDR2 YFSETQ. CDR3 length: 13 amino acids. 5' RACE that incorporated UMI labels was used to prepare the TRB cDNA libraries. Reanalyzing the 5' RACE reads, TCRdb keeps one entry per CDR3 protein, without DNA. The sample data list fewer than 80,000 distinct CDR3 sequences. This clonotype originated in a human donor in good health. Some clones in this sample may be carry-over from other donors' samples. The sequencing sample was made of naive CXCR3- CD8+ T cells from blood. Subset: CD45RO-CCR7+CD27+CD95- naive CD8+ T cells lacking CXCR3 (TNR3-). The chain couples TRBV5-1 to TRBJ1-1. The CDR3 sequence: CASSYKTNTEAFF. The full variable domain, its missing parts supplied by reference TRBV5-1 and TRBJ1-1, is KAGVTQTPRYLIKTRGQQVTLSCSPISGHRSVSWYQQTPGQGLQFLFEYFSETQRNKGNFPGRFSGRQFSNSRSEMNVSTLELGDSALYLCASSYKTNTEAFFGQGTRLTVV.